This T cell receptor beta chain was sequenced during a study of CD8 T cells in Susac syndrome (dated by TCRdb to the late 2010s). Regarding the research as a whole: Repertoire sequencing was used to test whether CD8+ T cell activation and differentiation in Susac syndrome was antigen driven. The clonality of the CD8+ T cell repertoire was compared across over 10 healthy donors, some 14 Susac syndrome patients and around 16 multiple sclerosis patients.

V is clipped by 3 bases and J by 6 bases, and the sequence between their germline boundaries is 5 bases long. From its cysteine to its phenylalanine, the CDR3 spans 11 amino acids. Only the CDR3 DNA stays, 33 bases, in frame from base 1. CDR1 is given as SGHAT and CDR2 as FQNNGV, both from the germline V gene. Peripheral blood CD8+ and CD4+ T cells from healthy donors, Susac syndrome patients and multiple sclerosis patients were profiled using high-throughput TCR beta sequencing. Healthy donors were included as age- and sex-matched controls. Bulk CD8+ and CD4+ T cells were purified by magnetic negative isolation, while CD8+ TEMRA cells were enriched using FACS. Blood was drawn into EDTA tubes, processed within 24 hours, and PBMCs were isolated by density gradient centrifugation. PBMCs intended for TCR sequencing were frozen in liquid nitrogen and were later thawed in a 37 degrees C water bath. Purity of sorted or isolated CD4+, CD8+ and CD8+ TEMRA cells was at least 90%.

General findings and caveats noted by the study authors: The number of individuals in the TCR sequencing and HLA analysis was recognized as being relatively small.

RNA was extracted using the RNeasy kit, and roughly 0.5 to 1 ug of the RNA was reverse transcribed with random hexamers. The immunoSEQ multiplex PCR assay, which covers 54 Vbeta and 13 Jbeta segments, was used to amplify TCR beta CDR3 regions. PCR amplification bias was corrected by using a synthetic template baseline for primer optimization and computational correction. Per the source publication's procedure: Reads were annotated to V, D and J genes per IMGT and analyzed with immunoSEQ Analyzer, keeping only productive sequences. Clonality was computed as one minus Shannon entropy normalized by log2 of the number of productive unique sequences. For each patient and control, public and private clones were evaluated within the 100 most prevalent clones. Susac-specific clones were defined as absent from healthy and MS cohorts, over a thousand published viral clones and other ImmuneACCESS disease sequences. The public reads were reanalyzed by TCRdb: fastp trimming at Q25, MiXCR alignment, in-frame beta chains only. Here each entry gathers all rows of one CDR3 protein and keeps the most common genes and DNA. Clone size and V and J calls follow TCRdb, not the original study. The sample records 100,000 or so distinct CDR3 sequences, 80% to 95% of which are singletons. In total, the top ten clones hold about 0.11% of the sample.

Points on this clonotype: The antigen it binds to is not known. Per-base quality was not reported, and no clone a single base away is much larger than it.

The rearrangement combines TRBV11-2 with TRBJ1-2; too little of a D gene remains to name it. The receptor was derived from a human donor in good health. Sequenced material: CD8+ T cells from PBMCs. The DNA is as follows: TGTGCCAGCAGCTTTCGAGATGGCTACACCTTC. It translates to CASSFRDGYTF.